This T cell receptor (beta chain) was sequenced for a study of CD8+CD57+ T cells in acquired aplastic anemia (dated by TCRdb to 2017 to 2018). Regarding the study in general: DNA extracted from sorted CD4+ and CD8+ cells had a mean of around 3 ug, with a range of 0.2 to 27.4 ug. CD8+CD57+ expansion was defined as frequency above the mean frequency observed in healthy subjects. Overall study results and their limits: Although 25 to 30 CD8+ CDR3 sequences were shared by patients and controls, these sequences appeared highly expressed in patients and within the immunodominant clones of patients. CD8+ Simpson's diversity did not differ significantly between patients and healthy controls (P=0.060).

Profiling of TCR beta VDJ combinations and CDR3 sequences used genomic DNA as the template. An Illumina HiSeq 2000 was the platform used for TCR repertoire sequencing. The source study handled its data this way. Repertoire assessment relied on Simpson's diversity index, CDR3 size and DJ length profiles, and TRBV/TRBJ rearrangement plots. The most abundant DNA sequence in the deep sequencing data was taken as the immunodominant clone. CDR3 amino acid sequences were checked for sharing between subjects and were compared against published repertoires and the VDJdb database. TCRdb ran its own pipeline on the public reads, namely fastp trimming at Q25 and MiXCR clone calling, and kept in-frame beta chains. Merged by CDR3 protein, the rows form single entries marked with the most common genes and DNA. The V and J calls and clone size are TCRdb's, not the authors'. The sample has hundreds of thousands of distinct CDR3 sequences on record, 25% to 40% of them singletons. The ten biggest clones cover 0.8% to 0.85% of the sample.

The V and J ends are trimmed by 6 bases and 3 bases, leaving 12 bases between them. The CDR3 runs 14 amino acids, cysteine and phenylalanine included. Kept here is only the CDR3 DNA, which spans 42 bases and is read in frame from base 1. At least ten counts were recorded for this clonotype. This receptor's antigen is unknown. Base quality data are lacking; no much larger clone is found one base away. The patients picked for sequencing were ones in whom flow cytometry had shown an expansion of CD8+CD57+ cells. Severe acquired aplastic anemia was diagnosed in all patients according to International Study of Aplastic Anemia and Agranulocytosis and Camitta criteria. No patient had received any therapy when blood was sampled. TCR repertoires of sorted CD4+ and CD8+ blood T cells from severe aplastic anemia patients and healthy subjects were deep-sequenced in the study. In the USA, patient enrollment took place under clinicaltrials.gov protocols 00001620, 01623167, 00001397, 00071045, 00081523 and 00961064. Ficoll-Paque density gradient centrifugation was used to isolate peripheral blood mononuclear cells. Before DNA extraction, CD4+ and CD8+ T cells were sorted with FACS or magnetic beads.

The sequence was obtained from a human donor with aplastic anemia. The rearrangement joined TRBV12-3 or TRBV12-4 to TRBJ1-5, and the D gene may be TRBD1, 6 bases matching. The sample was sorted CD4+, CD8+, or CD8+CD57+ T cells (not recorded which) from PBMCs. For the CDR3, the sequence is CASSIDRSNQPQHF. At the DNA level, the sequence is TGTGCCAGCAGCATAGACAGGTCCAATCAGCCCCAGCATTTT.